The rows below give T cell receptor beta chains drawn from one sample of a study of cytotoxic CD8 clonotypes in ibrutinib-treated CLL. The method was immunoSEQ multiplex PCR; TCRdb's version includes in-frame clones alone and lacks a portion of them. Among almost 250,000 clones listed, 70% were seen once. Sequencing used PBMCs, obtained after 24 months of ibrutinib treatment. These receptor sequences come from a human donor with chronic lymphocytic leukemia. Both conserved end residues are part of each CDR3. The D gene is left open where the match is weak. A row's size may be missing; if present it is once, few, many or a size class.

V	size	J	D	DNA	CDR3
TRBV7-9	-	TRBJ2-5	TRBD1	TGTGCCAGCAGCCAATCCTTAACAGGGGCCCACCAAGAGACCCAGTACTTC	CASSQSLTGAHQETQYF
TRBV5-1	-	TRBJ2-5	-	TGCGCCAGCAGCTTGAGGCAGGGGCAAGAGACCCAGTACTTC	CASSLRQGQETQYF
TRBV5-6	once	TRBJ2-2	-	TGTGCCAGCAGCTTCGGTTCCGGGGAGCTGTTTTTT	CASSFGSGELFF
TRBV29-1	-	TRBJ2-3	-	TGCAGCGTTCTGAGAGGGGCAGATACGCAGTATTTT	CSVLRGADTQYF
TRBV9	few	TRBJ2-1	-	TGTGCCAGCAGTCTTAGCGGCTATAACAATGAGCAGTTCTTC	CASSLSGYNNEQFF
TRBV5-1	-	TRBJ1-4	-	TGCGCCAGCAGCTTGGAGGCCAAGGGGGCTAATGAAAAACTGTTTTTT	CASSLEAKGANEKLFF
TRBV7-5	-	TRBJ2-7	-	TGTGCCAGAAGCTCACGGGCCCCCCCCCGGTACTTC	CARSSRAPPRYF
TRBV6-6	-	TRBJ2-7	-	TGTGCCAGCCATAATCCCGAGCCCTACGAGCAGTACTTC	CASHNPEPYEQYF
TRBV18	-	TRBJ2-5	-	TGTGCCAGCTCACCGAAACCGTTGGGAGGCGAGGAGACCCAGTACTTC	CASSPKPLGGEETQYF
TRBV27	-	TRBJ2-7	TRBD2	TGTGCCAGCAGTTCGGGACTAGCGACTTACGAGCAGTACTTC	CASSSGLATYEQYF
TRBV6-5	-	TRBJ2-7	-	TGTGCCAGCAGTTACAACAGGGTTGGCGAGCAGTACTTC	CASSYNRVGEQYF
TRBV6-5	few	TRBJ2-1	TRBD2	TGTGCCAGCAGTTCCCGGACTAGCGGGAATAATGAGCAGTTCTTC	CASSSRTSGNNEQFF
TRBV13	-	TRBJ2-1	-	TGTGCCAGCAGCCGATCCCGGACTCCTCTATACAATGAGCAGTTCTTC	CASSRSRTPLYNEQFF